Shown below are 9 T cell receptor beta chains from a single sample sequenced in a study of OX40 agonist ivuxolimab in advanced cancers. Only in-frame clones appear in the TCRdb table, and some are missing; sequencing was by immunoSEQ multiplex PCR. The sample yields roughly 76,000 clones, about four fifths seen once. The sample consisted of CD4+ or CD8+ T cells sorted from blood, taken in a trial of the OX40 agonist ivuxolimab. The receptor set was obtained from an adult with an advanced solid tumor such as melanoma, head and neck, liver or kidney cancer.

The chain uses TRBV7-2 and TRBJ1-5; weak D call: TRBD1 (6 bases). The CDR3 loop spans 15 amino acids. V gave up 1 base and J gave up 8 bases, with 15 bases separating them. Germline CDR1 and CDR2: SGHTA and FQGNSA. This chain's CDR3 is CASSLGGGGPEPQHF. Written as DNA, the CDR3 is TGTGCCAGCAGCTTAGGTGGTGGGGGGCCGGAGCCCCAGCATTTT. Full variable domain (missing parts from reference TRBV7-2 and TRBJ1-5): GAGVSQSPSNKVTEKGKDVELRCDPISGHTALYWYRQSLGQGLEFLIYFQGNSAPDKSGLPSDRFSAERTGGSVSTLTIQRTQQEDSAVYLCASSLGGGGPEPQHFGDGTRLSIL.

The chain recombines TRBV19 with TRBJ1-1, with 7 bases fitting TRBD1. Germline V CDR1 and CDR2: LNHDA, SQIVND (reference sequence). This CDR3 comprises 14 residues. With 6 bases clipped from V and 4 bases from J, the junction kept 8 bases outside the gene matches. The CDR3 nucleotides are TGTGCCAGTAGCTACCTACAGGGGAGCACTGAAGCTTTCTTT. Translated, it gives CASSYLQGSTEAFF.

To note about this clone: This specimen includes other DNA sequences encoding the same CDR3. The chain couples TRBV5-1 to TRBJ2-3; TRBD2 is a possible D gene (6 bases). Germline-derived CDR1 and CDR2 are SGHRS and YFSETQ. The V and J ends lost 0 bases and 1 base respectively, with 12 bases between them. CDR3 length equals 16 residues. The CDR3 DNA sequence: TGCGCCAGCAGCTTGGGCGCGGGGAGTGGCACAGATACGCAGTATTTT. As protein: CASSLGAGSGTDTQYF.

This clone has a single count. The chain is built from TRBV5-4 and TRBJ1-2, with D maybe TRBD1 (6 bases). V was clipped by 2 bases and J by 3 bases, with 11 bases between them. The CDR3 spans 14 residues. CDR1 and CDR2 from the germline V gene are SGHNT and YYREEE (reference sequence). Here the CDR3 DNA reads TGTGCCAGCAGCTTATACAGGGTCGACTATGGCTACACCTTC. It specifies CASSLYRVDYGYTF.

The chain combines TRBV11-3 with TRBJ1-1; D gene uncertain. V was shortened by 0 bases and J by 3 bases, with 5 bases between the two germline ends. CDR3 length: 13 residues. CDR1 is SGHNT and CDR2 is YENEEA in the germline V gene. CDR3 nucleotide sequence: TGTGCCAGCAGCTTAGATATTGACACTGAAGCTTTCTTT. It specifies CASSLDIDTEAFF.

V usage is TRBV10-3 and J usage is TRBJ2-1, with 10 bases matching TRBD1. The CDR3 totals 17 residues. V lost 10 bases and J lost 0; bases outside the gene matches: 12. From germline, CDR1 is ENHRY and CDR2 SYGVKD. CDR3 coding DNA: TGTGCCACCGGACAGGGGGGACCCCCTAGCTCCTACAATGAGCAGTTCTTC. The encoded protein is CATGQGGPPSSYNEQFF.

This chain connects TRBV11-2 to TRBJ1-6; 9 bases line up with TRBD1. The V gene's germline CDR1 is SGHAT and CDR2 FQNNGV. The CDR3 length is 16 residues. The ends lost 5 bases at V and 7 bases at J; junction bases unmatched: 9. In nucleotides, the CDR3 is TGTGCCAGCAGCCCGGGAAGGGGGACAGGGAATTCACCCCTCCACTTT. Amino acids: CASSPGRGTGNSPLHF.

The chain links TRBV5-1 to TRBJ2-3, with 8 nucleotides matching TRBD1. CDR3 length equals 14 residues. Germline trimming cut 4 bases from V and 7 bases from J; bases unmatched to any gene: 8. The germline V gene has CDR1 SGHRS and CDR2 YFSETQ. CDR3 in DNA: TGCGCCAGCAGCCCCACCAGGGGGCCCAATACGCAGTATTTT. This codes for CASSPTRGPNTQYF.

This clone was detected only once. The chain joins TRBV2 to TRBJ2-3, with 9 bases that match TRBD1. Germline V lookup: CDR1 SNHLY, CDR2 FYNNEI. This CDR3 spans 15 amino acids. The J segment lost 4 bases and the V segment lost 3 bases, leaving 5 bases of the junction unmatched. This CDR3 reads CASSDRDRVADTQYF. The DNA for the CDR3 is TGTGCCAGCAGTGATAGGGACAGGGTGGCAGATACGCAGTATTTT.